This TCR beta chain was profiled in a study of T cells in Graves' hyperthyroidism and ophthalmopathy. About the study: Sampling of peripheral blood happened at initial diagnosis, prior to any treatment.

This clonotype occurred a few times. TCR beta CDR3 regions were amplified from RNA transcripts. HTBI primers were employed in a first-round RT-PCR of the TCR CDR3. MiXCR, run by TCRdb on the multiplex PCR reads, gives a single entry per CDR3 protein. The sample shows hundreds of thousands of distinct CDR3 sequences, nearly 15% of them seen only once. V shed 2 bases and J 5 bases; nucleotides not matched to a gene: 8. The CDR3 loop spans 16 amino acids. In germline, CDR1 is SEHNR, CDR2 FQNEAQ (reference sequence). The specimen sequenced was blood. This chain joins TRBV7-9 and TRBJ2-1; 8 bases line up with TRBD1. The clonotype was recovered from a woman in her fifties or sixties with Graves' ophthalmopathy. CDR3 in DNA: TGTGCCAGCAGCTTAACCTTGAGACAGGGGAACAATGAGCAGTTCTTC. Translation gives CASSLTLRQGNNEQFF.